This record covers a single TCR beta chain. Its specificity is not known. Using immunoSEQ multiplex PCR, the repertoire was profiled, and TCRdb retains in-frame clones only, with some absent. The repertoire holds millions of clones, about 95% seen once, with approximately 1.2% in the top ten. The naive CD8 subset, CD45RO-negative cells positively selected for CCR7, excluded terminally differentiated effector memory CD45RA+ cells. The healthy adult donors were HIV-negative and reported no recent acute infections or vaccinations. The source of the sample is a study of shared clonotypes between healthy human individuals. V shed 2 bases, J shed 2 bases, and the junction held 7 bases outside the gene matches. There are 16 residues in the CDR3. Germline lookup yields CDR1 KGHSH and CDR2 LQKENI. Study observations and caveats: Compared with clonotypes that all four donors shared, non-shared clonotypes had lower generation probabilities.

The V call is TRBV18, the J call TRBJ2-3, with 7 bases aligning to TRBD1. Input material: naive CD8+ T cells sorted from blood. The clonotype was recovered from a man between 18 and 29 years old in good health. DNA for the CDR3: TGTGCCAGCTCACCAGGGACAGAATGGGCCACAGATACGCAGTATTTT. Its translation is CASSPGTEWATDTQYF.